Listed below are T cell receptor beta chains from one sample, sequenced in a study of monozygotic twins with inflammatory bowel disease. TCRdb reworked the 5' RACE reads into one entry per CDR3 protein, no DNA. Its listing shows 350,000 to 550,000 distinct CDR3 sequences. The specimen was blood. The receptors here all came from a human donor with ulcerative colitis or Crohn's disease, or a healthy co-twin of an affected twin (not recorded which). CDR3s include the opening cysteine and the closing phenylalanine or tryptophan.

j_call,v_call,cdr3_aa
TRBJ2-1,TRBV6-2/TRBV6-3,CASFGLANYNEQFF
TRBJ2-3,TRBV20-1,CSARAATSGRSIDTQYF
TRBJ2-1,TRBV7-2,CASSHSRVDNEQFF
TRBJ2-1,TRBV29-1,CSVDGTSDYNEQFF
TRBJ1-1,TRBV18,CASSSGQGEGITEAFF
TRBJ2-3,TRBV6-6,CAVSGGASTDTQYF
TRBJ2-3,TRBV11-3,CASSFEGGGATDTQYF
TRBJ2-7,TRBV28,CASSLSFGSYEQYF
TRBJ1-5,TRBV12-3/TRBV12-4,CASSTDVAGQPQHF
TRBJ2-3,TRBV10-3,CAISESGVDTQYF
TRBJ1-1,TRBV4-2,CASSQVLTGPEAFF
TRBJ1-5,TRBV7-2,CASSSSGGPQPQHF
TRBJ2-4,TRBV5-1,CASSSQGAKNIQYF
TRBJ2-6,TRBV6-1,CASKAAGISAVGANVLTF
TRBJ2-7,TRBV12-3/TRBV12-4,CASSFRDYEQYF
TRBJ1-2,TRBV5-1,CASNPTADDTYGYTF
TRBJ2-7,TRBV4-1,CASSLALGSYEQYF